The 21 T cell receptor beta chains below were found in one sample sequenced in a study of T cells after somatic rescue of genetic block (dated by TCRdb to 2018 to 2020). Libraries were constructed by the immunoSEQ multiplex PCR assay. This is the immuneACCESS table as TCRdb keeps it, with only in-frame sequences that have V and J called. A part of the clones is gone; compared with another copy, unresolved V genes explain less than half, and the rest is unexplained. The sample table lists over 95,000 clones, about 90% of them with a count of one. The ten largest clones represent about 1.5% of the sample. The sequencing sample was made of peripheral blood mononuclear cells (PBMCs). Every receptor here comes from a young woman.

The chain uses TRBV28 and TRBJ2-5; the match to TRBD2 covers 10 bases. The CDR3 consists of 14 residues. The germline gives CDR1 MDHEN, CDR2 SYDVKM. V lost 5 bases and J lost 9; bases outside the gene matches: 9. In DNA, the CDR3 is TGTGCCAGCAGTCCCGGGGGTAGCGGGGGGTCCCAGTACTTC. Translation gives CASSPGGSGGSQYF.

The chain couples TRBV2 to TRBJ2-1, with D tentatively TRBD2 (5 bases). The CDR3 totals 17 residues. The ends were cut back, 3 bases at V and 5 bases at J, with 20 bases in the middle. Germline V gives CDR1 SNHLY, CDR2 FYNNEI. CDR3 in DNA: TGTGCCAGCAGTGAGCGAAGGAGGAGGCTACTACACAATGAGCAGTTCTTC. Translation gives CASSERRRRLLHNEQFF. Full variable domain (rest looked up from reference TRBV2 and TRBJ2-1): EPEVTQTPSHQVTQMGQEVILRCVPISNHLYFYWYRQILGQKVEFLVSFYNNEISEKSEIFDDQFSVERPDGSNFTLKIRSTKLEDSAMYFCASSERRRRLLHNEQFFGPGTRLTVL.

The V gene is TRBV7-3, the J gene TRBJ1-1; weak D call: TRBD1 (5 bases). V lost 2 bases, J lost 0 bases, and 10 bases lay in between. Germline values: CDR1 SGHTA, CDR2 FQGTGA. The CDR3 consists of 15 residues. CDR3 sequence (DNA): TGTGCCAGCAGCTTAGGAAGGGGAATGAACACTGAAGCTTTCTTT. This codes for CASSLGRGMNTEAFF.

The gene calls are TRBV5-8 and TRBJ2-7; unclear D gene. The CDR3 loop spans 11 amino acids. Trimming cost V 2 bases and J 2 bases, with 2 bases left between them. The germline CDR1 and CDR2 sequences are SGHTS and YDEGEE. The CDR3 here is CASSLAYEQYF. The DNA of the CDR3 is TGTGCCAGCAGCTTAGCCTACGAGCAGTACTTC.

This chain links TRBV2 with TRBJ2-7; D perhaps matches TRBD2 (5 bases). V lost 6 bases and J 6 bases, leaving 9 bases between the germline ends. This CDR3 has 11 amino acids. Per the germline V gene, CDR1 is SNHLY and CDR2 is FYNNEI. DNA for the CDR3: TGTGCCAGCAGGAGGGTAGGCGAGCAGTACTTC. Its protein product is CASRRVGEQYF.

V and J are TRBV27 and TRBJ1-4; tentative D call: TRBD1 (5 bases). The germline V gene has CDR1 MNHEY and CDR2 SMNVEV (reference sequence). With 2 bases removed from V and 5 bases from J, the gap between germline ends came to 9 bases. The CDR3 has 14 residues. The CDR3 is CASSLQGRNEKLFF. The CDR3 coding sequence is TGTGCCAGCAGTTTACAGGGAAGAAATGAAAAACTGTTTTTT.

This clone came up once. The CDR3 DNA is TGTGCCAGCAGCGTCACGTCCCAGGGGGCGCGGGGCTACACCTTC. Protein sequence: CASSVTSQGARGYTF. The chain combines TRBV11-2 with TRBJ1-2, with 8 bases identical to TRBD1. The CDR3 is made up of 15 amino acids. From germline, CDR1 is SGHAT and CDR2 FQNNGV. After removal of 5 bases from V and 8 bases from J, the junction contained 13 bases not matched to a gene.

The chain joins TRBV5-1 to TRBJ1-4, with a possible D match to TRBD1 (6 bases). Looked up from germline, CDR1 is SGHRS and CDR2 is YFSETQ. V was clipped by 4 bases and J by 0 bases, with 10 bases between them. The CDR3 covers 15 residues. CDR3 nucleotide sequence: TGCGCCAGCAGCCCCGGGACATCAACTAATGAAAAACTGTTTTTT. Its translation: CASSPGTSTNEKLFF.

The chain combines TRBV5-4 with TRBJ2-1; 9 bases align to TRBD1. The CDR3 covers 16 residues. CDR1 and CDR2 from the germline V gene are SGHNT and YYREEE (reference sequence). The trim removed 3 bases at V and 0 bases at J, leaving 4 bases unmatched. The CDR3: CASSSGGQGSYNEQFF. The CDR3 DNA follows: TGTGCCAGCAGCTCGGGGGGACAGGGCTCCTACAATGAGCAGTTCTTC.

The CDR3 sequence: CASSVGGTGARVTGGYTF. Written as DNA, the CDR3 is TGTGCCAGCAGCGTAGGAGGGACAGGGGCGCGCGTGACTGGAGGCTACACCTTC. The V gene is TRBV9, the J gene TRBJ1-2, with TRBD1 matching 10 bases. CDR3 size: 18 residues. The ends lost 0 bases at V and 8 bases at J; junction bases unmatched: 16. In germline, CDR1 is SGDLS, CDR2 YYNGEE.

The CDR3 region is CASRPGQGSYEQYF. For the CDR3, the DNA is TGTGCCAGTAGGCCGGGACAGGGGTCCTACGAGCAGTACTTC. This sequence joins TRBV19 and TRBJ2-7, with 10 positions matching TRBD1. The germline CDR1 and CDR2 sequences are LNHDA and SQIVND (reference sequence). The CDR3 contains 14 residues. V shed 6 bases, J shed 1 base, and the junction held 3 bases outside the gene matches.

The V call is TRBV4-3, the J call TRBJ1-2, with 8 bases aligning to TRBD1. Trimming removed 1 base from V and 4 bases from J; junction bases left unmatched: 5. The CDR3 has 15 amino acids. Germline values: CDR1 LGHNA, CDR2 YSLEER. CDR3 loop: CASSQGRGPIYGYTF. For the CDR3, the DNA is TGCGCCAGCAGCCAAGGCAGGGGGCCTATCTATGGCTACACCTTC.

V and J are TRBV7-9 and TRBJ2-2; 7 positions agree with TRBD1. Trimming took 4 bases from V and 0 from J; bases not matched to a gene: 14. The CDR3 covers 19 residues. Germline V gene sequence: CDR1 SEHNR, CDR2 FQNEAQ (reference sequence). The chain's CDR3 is CASSSRTESGTANTGELFF. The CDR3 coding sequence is TGTGCCAGCAGCTCCCGAACCGAATCCGGGACAGCGAACACCGGGGAGCTGTTTTTT.

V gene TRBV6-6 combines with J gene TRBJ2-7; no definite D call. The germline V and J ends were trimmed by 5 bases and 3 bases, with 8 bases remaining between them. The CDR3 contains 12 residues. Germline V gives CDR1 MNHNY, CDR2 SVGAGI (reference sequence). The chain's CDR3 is CASSNYYYEQYF. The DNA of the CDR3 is TGTGCCAGCAGTAATTACTACTACGAGCAGTACTTC.

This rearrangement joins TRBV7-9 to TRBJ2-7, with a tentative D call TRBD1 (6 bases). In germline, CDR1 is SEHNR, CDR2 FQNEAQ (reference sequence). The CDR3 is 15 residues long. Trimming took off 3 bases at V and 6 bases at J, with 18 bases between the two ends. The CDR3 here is CASSFIMAGESEQYF. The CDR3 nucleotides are TGTGCCAGCAGCTTTATAATGGCAGGGGAATCCGAGCAGTACTTC.

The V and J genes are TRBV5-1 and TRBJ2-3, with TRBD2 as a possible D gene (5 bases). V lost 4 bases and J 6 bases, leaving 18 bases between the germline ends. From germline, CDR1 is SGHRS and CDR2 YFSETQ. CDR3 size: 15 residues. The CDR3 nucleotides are TGCGCCAGCAGCCTGAGCGGCGCGGCGGATGATACGCAGTATTTT. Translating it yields CASSLSGAADDTQYF.

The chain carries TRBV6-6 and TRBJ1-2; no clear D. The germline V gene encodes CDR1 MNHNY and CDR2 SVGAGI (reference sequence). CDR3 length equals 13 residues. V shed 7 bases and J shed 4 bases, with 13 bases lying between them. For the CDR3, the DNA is TGTGCCAGCACCTCGGGGAGAGGCTATGGCTACACCTTC. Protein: CASTSGRGYGYTF.

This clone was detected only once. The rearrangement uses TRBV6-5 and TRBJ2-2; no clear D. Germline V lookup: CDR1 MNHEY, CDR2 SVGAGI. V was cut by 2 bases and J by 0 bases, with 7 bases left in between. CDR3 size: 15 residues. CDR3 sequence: CASSYRSSNTGELFF. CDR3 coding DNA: TGTGCCAGCAGTTACAGGTCCTCGAACACCGGGGAGCTGTTTTTT.

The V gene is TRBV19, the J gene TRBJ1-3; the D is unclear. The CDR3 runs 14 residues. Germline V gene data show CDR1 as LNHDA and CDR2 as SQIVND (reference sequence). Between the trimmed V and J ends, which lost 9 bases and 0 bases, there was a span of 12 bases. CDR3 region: CASAASHSGNTIYF. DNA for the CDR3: TGTGCCAGCGCTGCAAGTCACTCTGGAAACACCATATATTTT.

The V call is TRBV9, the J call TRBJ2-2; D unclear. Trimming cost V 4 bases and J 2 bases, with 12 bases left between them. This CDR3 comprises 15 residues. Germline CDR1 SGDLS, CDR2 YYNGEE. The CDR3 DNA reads TGTGCCAGCAGCCCCCGCGGTACAAACACCGGGGAGCTGTTTTTT. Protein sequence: CASSPRGTNTGELFF. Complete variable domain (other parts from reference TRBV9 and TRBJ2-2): DSGVTQTPKHLITATGQRVTLRCSPRSGDLSVYWYQQSLDQGLQFLIQYYNGEERAKGNILERFSAQQFPDLHSELNLSSLELGDSALYFCASSPRGTNTGELFFGEGSRLTVL.

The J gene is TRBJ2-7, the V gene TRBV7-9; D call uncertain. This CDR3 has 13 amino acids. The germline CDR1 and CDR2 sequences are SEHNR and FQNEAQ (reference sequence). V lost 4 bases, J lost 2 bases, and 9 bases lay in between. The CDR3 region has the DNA TGTGCCAGCAGCTCAAGACACCCCTACGAGCAGTACTTC. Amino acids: CASSSRHPYEQYF.